Each of the 16 T cell receptor beta chains below was sequenced from the same sample in a study of T cell changes during pregnancy in multiple sclerosis. The repertoire was sequenced with immunoSEQ multiplex PCR; TCRdb's copy has only in-frame clones and lacks some. Among more than 80,000 clones listed, about 95% were seen once. Sample: peripheral blood, taken in the second trimester of pregnancy. These receptors all come from a female donor with multiple sclerosis, enrolled in a pregnancy study.

This chain uses TRBV5-1 with TRBJ2-2, with D uncertain. Germline V CDR1 and CDR2: SGHRS, YFSETQ. Trimming pared 4 bases from V and 5 bases from J, leaving 12 bases between. This CDR3 has 14 amino acids. DNA of the CDR3: TGCGCCAGCAGCCCCTACTCACTTACCGGGGAGCTGTTTTTT. Its translation is CASSPYSLTGELFF.

V gene TRBV18 combines with J gene TRBJ2-3, with D possibly matching TRBD2 (5 bases). V gave up 4 bases and J gave up 4 bases, with 12 bases separating them. This CDR3 contains 14 residues. The germline gives CDR1 KGHSH, CDR2 LQKENI. This CDR3 is CASSRAAAADTQYF. The CDR3 DNA sequence: TGTGCCAGCTCACGAGCGGCCGCGGCAGATACGCAGTATTTT.

This chain joins TRBV21-1 and TRBJ2-7; the D segment call TRBD2 is taken from the table without a DNA check. TRBV21-1 is deemed a pseudogene. The CDR3 spans 13 residues. The chain's CDR3 is CASSKGASAEQYF. As DNA, the CDR3 is TGTGCCAGCAGCAAAGGGGCTAGCGCCGAGCAGTACTTC.

V usage is TRBV11-2 and J usage is TRBJ2-2; D may be TRBD2 (6 bases). Germline V gives CDR1 SGHAT, CDR2 FQNNGV. The CDR3 spans 16 residues. V lost 2 bases to trimming and J lost 1 base, with 11 bases between them. The CDR3 DNA reads as TGTGCCAGCAGCTTACGGGACTTCTGGAACACCGGGGAGCTGTTTTTT. This codes for CASSLRDFWNTGELFF.

V usage is TRBV7-2 and J usage is TRBJ2-1, with 10 nucleotides matching TRBD1. The V gene end was trimmed by 5 bases and the J gene end by 3 bases; junction bases not matched to a gene: 10. There are 17 residues in the CDR3. Germline values: CDR1 SGHTA, CDR2 FQGNSA. The CDR3 nucleotides read TGTGCCAGCAGCACGGACAGGGGGAGGATGAGCTACAATGAGCAGTTCTTC. As protein: CASSTDRGRMSYNEQFF.

The chain carries TRBV5-6 and TRBJ2-1, with 9 bases identical to TRBD1. V trimming: 3 bases; J trimming: 3 bases; junction bases outside the gene matches: 7. Per the germline V gene, CDR1 is SGHDT and CDR2 is YYEEEE. This CDR3 is built from 16 residues. The CDR3 DNA sequence: TGTGCCAGCAGCTACTTGGGACAGGGATTCTACAATGAGCAGTTCTTC. Protein sequence: CASSYLGQGFYNEQFF.

The rearrangement uses TRBV6-1 and TRBJ2-4; 12 bases align to TRBD1. The CDR3 has 15 amino acids. With V trimmed by 5 bases and J by 6 bases, 5 bases remained unmatched. CDR1 and CDR2 from the germline V gene are MNHNS and SASEGT. The CDR3: CASSKGQGAPNIQYF. The CDR3 DNA reads TGTGCCAGCAGTAAGGGACAGGGGGCCCCAAACATTCAGTACTTC.

This clone came up once. The chain combines TRBV19 with TRBJ1-1; D unresolved. CDR3 length: 14 amino acids. In germline, CDR1 is LNHDA, CDR2 SQIVND (reference sequence). Trimming removed 3 bases at V and 1 base at J, with 9 bases between. The CDR3, as DNA: TGTGCCAGTAGTATTGGCGGTTCGAACACTGAAGCTTTCTTT. This sequence encodes CASSIGGSNTEAFF. Drawing the rest from reference TRBV19 and TRBJ1-1, the complete variable domain is DGGITQSPKYLFRKEGQNVTLSCEQNLNHDAMYWYRQDPGQGLRLIYYSQIVNDFQKGDIAEGYSVSREKKESFPLTVTSAQKNPTAFYLCASSIGGSNTEAFFGQGTRLTVV.

The V call is TRBV7-6, the J call TRBJ2-7, with TRBD1 identical over 7 bases. Germline lookup yields CDR1 SGHVS and CDR2 FNYEAQ. V lost 4 bases and J lost 5; bases outside the gene matches: 5. CDR3 length: 13 residues. DNA of the CDR3: TGTGCCAGCAGCTCGGGACAGTTGGACGAGCAGTACTTC. The encoded protein is CASSSGQLDEQYF.

This clone turned up a few times. The chain recombines TRBV6-1 with TRBJ2-1; 8 bases are shared with TRBD1. The J segment lost 7 bases and the V segment lost 11 bases, leaving 10 bases of the junction unmatched. This CDR3 has 13 residues. The germline V gene has CDR1 MNHNS and CDR2 SASEGT. CDR3 nucleotide sequence: TGTGCCGGTCAACAGGGGGTGTTGAATGAGCAGTTCTTC. Translation: CAGQQGVLNEQFF.

This chain uses TRBV5-1 with TRBJ1-3, with 7 bases fitting TRBD1. In germline, CDR1 is SGHRS, CDR2 YFSETQ. There are 16 residues in the CDR3. V gave up 0 bases and J gave up 0 bases; unmatched junction bases: 3. CDR3 sequence reads: CASSLGGQFSGNTIYF. The CDR3 DNA follows: TGCGCCAGCAGCTTGGGGGGACAGTTCTCTGGAAACACCATATATTTT.

The chain links TRBV5-1 to TRBJ2-7, with TRBD2 matching 11 bases. In germline, CDR1 is SGHRS, CDR2 YFSETQ. CDR3 length: 16 residues. With V trimmed by 0 bases and J by 0 bases, 2 bases remained unmatched. The CDR3 DNA follows: TGCGCCAGCAGCTTGGGGCTAGCGGGAGGCTCCTACGAGCAGTACTTC. It encodes CASSLGLAGGSYEQYF.

This clone was seen only a few times. The chain employs TRBV28 and TRBJ1-1, with 9 positions matching TRBD1. V shed 6 bases, J shed 4 bases, and the junction held 6 bases outside the gene matches. This CDR3 is built from 14 residues. CDR1 and CDR2 (germline): MDHEN, SYDVKM. CDR3 loop: CASRQGADVTEAFF. CDR3 nucleotide sequence: TGTGCCAGCAGACAGGGGGCGGATGTCACTGAAGCTTTCTTT. The variable domain in full, completed from reference TRBV28 and TRBJ1-1, reads DVKVTQSSRYLVKRTGEKVFLECVQDMDHENMFWYRQDPGLGLRLIYFSYDVKMKEKGDIPEGYSVSREKKERFSLILESASTNQTSMYLCASRQGADVTEAFFGQGTRLTVV.

In the case of this clone: At one of its ends the junction is not consistent with the germline gene, which may arise from a read error. The chain has TRBV28 and TRBJ1-2, with D possibly matching TRBD1 (6 bases). Germline lookup yields CDR1 MDHEN and CDR2 SYDVKM. This CDR3 spans 13 amino acids. The CDR3 region is CASLTGANCGYTF. The CDR3 DNA reads TGTGCCAGTCTGACAGGAGCTAACTGTGGCTACACCTTC.

The chain carries TRBV5-4 and TRBJ1-2, with 8 bases aligning to TRBD1. The CDR3 is 17 amino acids. The germline V gene encodes CDR1 SGHNT and CDR2 YYREEE (reference sequence). V was pared by 3 bases and J by 0 bases, with 10 bases of the junction left unmatched. CDR3 nucleotide sequence: TGTGCCAGCAGCTCTCTATTCAGGACAGGGTCTAACTATGGCTACACCTTC. Amino acids: CASSSLFRTGSNYGYTF.

The sample holds a few counts of this clone. This rearrangement joins TRBV19 to TRBJ2-7; TRBD2 agrees at 8 bases. CDR1 is LNHDA, CDR2 SQIVND, per germline (reference sequence). J lost 3 bases, V lost 5 bases, and 6 bases had no gene match. This CDR3 has 14 residues. The CDR3: CASSRLGLDYEQYF. CDR3 nucleotides: TGTGCCAGTAGTCGGTTGGGACTAGACTACGAGCAGTACTTC.